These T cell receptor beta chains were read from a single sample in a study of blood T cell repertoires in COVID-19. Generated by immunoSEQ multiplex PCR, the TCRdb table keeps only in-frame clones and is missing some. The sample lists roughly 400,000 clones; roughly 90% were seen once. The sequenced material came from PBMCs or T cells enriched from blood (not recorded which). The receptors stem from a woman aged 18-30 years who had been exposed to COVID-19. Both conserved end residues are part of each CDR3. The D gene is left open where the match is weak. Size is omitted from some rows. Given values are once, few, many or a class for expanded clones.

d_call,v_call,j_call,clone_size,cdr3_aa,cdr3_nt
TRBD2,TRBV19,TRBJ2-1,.,CASSMKTSGRSYNEQFF,TGTGCCAGTAGTATGAAGACTAGCGGGAGGTCCTACAATGAGCAGTTCTTC
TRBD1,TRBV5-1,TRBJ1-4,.,CASSSTGGTNEKLFF,TGCGCCAGCAGCTCGACAGGGGGAACTAATGAAAAACTGTTTTTT
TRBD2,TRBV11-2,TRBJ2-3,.,CASSLAWGGDTQYF,TGTGCCAGCAGCTTAGCTTGGGGGGGAGATACGCAGTATTTT
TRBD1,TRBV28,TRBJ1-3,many,CASSPTGGSGNTIYF,TGTGCCAGCAGTCCTACAGGGGGAAGTGGAAACACCATATATTTT
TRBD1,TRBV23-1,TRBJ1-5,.,CASILTGEDSQPQHF,TGCGCCAGCATTCTGACAGGGGAGGACAGTCAGCCCCAGCATTTT
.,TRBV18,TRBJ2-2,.,CASSPRGSNTGELFF,TGTGCCAGCTCACCAAGGGGCAGTAACACCGGGGAGCTGTTTTTT
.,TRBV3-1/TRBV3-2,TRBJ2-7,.,CASSQLSSYEQYF,TGTGCCAGCAGTCAACTGAGCTCCTACGAGCAGTACTTC
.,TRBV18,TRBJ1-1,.,CASSHSKDIPFNTEAFF,TGTGCCAGCTCCCACTCGAAGGACATCCCCTTTAACACTGAAGCTTTCTTT
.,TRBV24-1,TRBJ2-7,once,CATSDLTNYEQYF,TGTGCCACCAGTGATTTGACTAATTACGAGCAGTACTTC
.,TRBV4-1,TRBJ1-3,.,CASSLSTGRSSGNTIYF,TGCGCCAGCAGCCTTTCCACGGGGAGGTCCTCTGGAAACACCATATATTTT
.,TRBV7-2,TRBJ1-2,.,CASSPGINYGYTF,TGTGCCAGCAGCCCAGGGATTAACTATGGCTACACCTTC
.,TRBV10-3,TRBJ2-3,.,CAIMEGTHGTDTQYF,TGTGCCATCATGGAGGGTACCCACGGCACAGATACGCAGTATTTT
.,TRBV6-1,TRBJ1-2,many,CASSEGGRWNYGYTF,TGTGCCAGCAGTGAAGGTGGCAGGTGGAACTATGGCTACACCTTC
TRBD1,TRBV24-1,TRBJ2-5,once,CATSDLKGQGAPIQRETQYF,TGTGCCACCAGTGATTTGAAAGGACAGGGGGCGCCTATCCAAAGAGAGACCCAGTACTTC
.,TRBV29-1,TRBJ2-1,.,CSVAPRIPYNEQFF,TGCAGCGTTGCCCCCAGGATCCCCTACAATGAGCAGTTCTTC
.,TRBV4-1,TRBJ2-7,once,CASSPQSGGYEQYF,TGCGCCAGCAGCCCCCAGTCGGGCGGGTACGAGCAGTACTTC
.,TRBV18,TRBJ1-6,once,CASSPPRGSSYNSPLHF,TGTGCCAGCTCCCCGCCGAGGGGGAGCTCCTATAATTCACCCCTCCACTTT
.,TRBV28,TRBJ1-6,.,CASSSYSGAANSPLHF,TGTGCCAGCAGTTCATACTCCGGAGCGGCTAATTCACCCCTCCACTTT
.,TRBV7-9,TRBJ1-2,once,CASTYGQTPNYGYTF,TGTGCCAGCACCTACGGACAGACCCCTAACTATGGCTACACCTTC
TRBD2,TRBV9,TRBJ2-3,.,CASSVGVTSGPWSDTQYF,TGTGCCAGCAGCGTAGGGGTGACTAGCGGGCCGTGGTCCGATACGCAGTATTTT
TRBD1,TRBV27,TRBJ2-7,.,CASSPGQVYEQYF,TGTGCCAGCAGCCCAGGACAGGTCTACGAGCAGTACTTC
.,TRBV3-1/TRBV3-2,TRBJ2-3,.,CASSQAAGSRYTQYF,TGTGCCAGCAGCCAAGCCGCGGGAAGTCGGTATACGCAGTATTTT
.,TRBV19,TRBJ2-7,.,CASSVRGTYEQYF,TGTGCCAGTAGTGTTCGGGGAACCTACGAGCAGTACTTC
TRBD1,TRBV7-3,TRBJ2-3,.,CASSERQGWADTQYF,TGTGCCAGCAGCGAAAGACAGGGATGGGCAGATACGCAGTATTTT
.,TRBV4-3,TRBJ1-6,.,CASSQETVNSPLHF,TGCGCCAGCAGCCAAGAGACAGTGAATTCACCCCTCCACTTT
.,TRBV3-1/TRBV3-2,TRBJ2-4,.,CASSQEIGSREASQYF,TGTGCCAGCAGCCAAGAGATCGGTAGCAGGGAGGCTAGTCAGTACTTC
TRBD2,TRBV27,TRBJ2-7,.,CASSLTSGRRDEQYF,TGTGCCAGCAGTTTGACTAGCGGGAGACGGGACGAGCAGTACTTC
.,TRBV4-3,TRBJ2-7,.,CASSPGLADYEQYF,TGCGCCAGCAGCCCGGGACTTGCCGACTACGAGCAGTACTTC
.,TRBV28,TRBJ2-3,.,CASSLQTDTQYF,TGTGCCAGCAGTTTACAGACAGATACGCAGTATTTT
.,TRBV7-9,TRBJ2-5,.,CASSLAKGVGETQYF,TGTGCCAGCAGCTTAGCGAAGGGGGTAGGGGAGACCCAGTACTTC
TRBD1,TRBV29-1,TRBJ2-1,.,CSARTGDSYNEQFF,TGCAGCGCCCGGACAGGGGACTCCTACAATGAGCAGTTCTTC
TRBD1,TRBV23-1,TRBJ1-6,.,CASSQQPTRDRDLLFEPSPLHF,TGCGCCAGCAGTCAACAACCGACCCGGGACAGGGACCTACTTTTTGAACCATCACCCCTCCACTTT
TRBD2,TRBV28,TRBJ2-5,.,CASSGTRRETQYF,TGTGCCAGCAGCGGGACTAGGAGGGAGACCCAGTACTTC
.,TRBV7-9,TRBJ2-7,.,CASSLPGSSYEQYF,TGTGCCAGCAGCTTGCCCGGGAGTTCCTACGAGCAGTACTTC
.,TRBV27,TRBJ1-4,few,CASSFPINEKLFF,TGTGCCAGCAGTTTCCCCATTAATGAAAAACTGTTTTTT
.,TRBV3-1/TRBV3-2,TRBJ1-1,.,CASSPRWKGEGNTEAFF,TGTGCCAGCAGCCCACGATGGAAAGGAGAGGGGAACACTGAAGCTTTCTTT
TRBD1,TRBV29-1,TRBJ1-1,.,CSAWDRMNTEAFF,TGCAGCGCTTGGGACAGGATGAACACTGAAGCTTTCTTT